This T cell receptor beta chain stems from a study of PD-1 blockade in classical Hodgkin lymphoma. Indicated time point: cycle 4 day 1 (C4D1), after about 6 weeks of nivolumab. Each patient relapsed following autologous stem cell transplantation, and prior brentuximab vedotin exposure differed. Thawed PBMCs yielded CD4+ T cells through magnetic negative selection. The assay was immunoSEQ multiplex PCR, and TCRdb's table has in-frame clones only and misses some. The data hold under 15,000 clones, with just under 85% observed a single time. V was clipped by 4 bases and J by 4 bases; unmatched bases: 8. The CDR3 consists of 15 residues. Germline loops: CDR1 SGHDT, CDR2 YYEEEE. Study findings and constraints: Among the patients, those starting nivolumab under 1 year after ASCT were excluded. Complete responders had baseline diversity similar to newly diagnosed patients.

Remarks on this clone: As yet, its antigen is unknown.

This specimen was CD4+ T cells from blood, taken before the fourth cycle of nivolumab. This sequence originates from a human donor with classical Hodgkin lymphoma. V is TRBV5-6 and J is TRBJ1-1, with 9 positions matching TRBD1. The CDR3 coding sequence is TGTGCCAGCAGCCTACTAACAGGGGGCTCCACTGAAGCTTTCTTT. It translates to CASSLLTGGSTEAFF.